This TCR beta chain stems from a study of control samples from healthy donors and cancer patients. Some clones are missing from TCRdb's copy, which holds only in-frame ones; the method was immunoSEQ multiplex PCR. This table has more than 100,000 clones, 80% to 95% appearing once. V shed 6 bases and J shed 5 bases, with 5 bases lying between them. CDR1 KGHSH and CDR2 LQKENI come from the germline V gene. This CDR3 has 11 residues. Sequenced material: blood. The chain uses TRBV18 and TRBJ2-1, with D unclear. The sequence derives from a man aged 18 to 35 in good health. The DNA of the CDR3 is TGTGCCAGCTCCCTAGACAATGAGCAGTTCTTC. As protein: CASSLDNEQFF.